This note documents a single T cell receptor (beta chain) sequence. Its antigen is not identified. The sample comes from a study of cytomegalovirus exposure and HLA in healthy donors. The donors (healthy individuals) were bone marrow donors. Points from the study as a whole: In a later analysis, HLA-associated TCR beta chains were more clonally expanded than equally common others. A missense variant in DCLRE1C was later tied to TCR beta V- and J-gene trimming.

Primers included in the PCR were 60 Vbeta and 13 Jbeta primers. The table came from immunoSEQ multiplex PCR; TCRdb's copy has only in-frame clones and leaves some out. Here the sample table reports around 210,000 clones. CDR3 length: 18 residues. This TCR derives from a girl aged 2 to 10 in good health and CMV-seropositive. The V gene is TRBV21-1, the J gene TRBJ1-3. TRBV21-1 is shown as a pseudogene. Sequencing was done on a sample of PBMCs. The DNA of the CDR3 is TGTGCCAGCAGCAAATCGCCGAGGCAGAGGGACTCTGGAAACACCATATATTTT. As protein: CASSKSPRQRDSGNTIYF.